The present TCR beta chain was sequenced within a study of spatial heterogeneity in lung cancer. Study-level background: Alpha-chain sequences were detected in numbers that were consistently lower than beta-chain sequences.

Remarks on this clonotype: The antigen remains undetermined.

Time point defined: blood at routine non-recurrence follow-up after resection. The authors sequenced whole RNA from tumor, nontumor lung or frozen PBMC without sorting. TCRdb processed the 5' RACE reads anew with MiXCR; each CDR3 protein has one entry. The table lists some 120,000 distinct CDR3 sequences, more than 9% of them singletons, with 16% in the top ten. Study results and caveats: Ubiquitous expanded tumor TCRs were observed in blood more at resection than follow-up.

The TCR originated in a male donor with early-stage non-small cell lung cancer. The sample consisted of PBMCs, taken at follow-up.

The CDR3 sequence: CASGPMADTGELFF. The CDR3 nucleotides are TGTGCCAGCGGCCCCATGGCAGACACCGGGGAGCTGTTTTTT. V is TRBV11-2 and J is TRBJ2-2; D gene uncertain. There are 14 residues in the CDR3. Germline CDR1 and CDR2: SGHAT and FQNNGV. Trimming pared 8 bases from V and 3 bases from J, leaving 13 bases between.